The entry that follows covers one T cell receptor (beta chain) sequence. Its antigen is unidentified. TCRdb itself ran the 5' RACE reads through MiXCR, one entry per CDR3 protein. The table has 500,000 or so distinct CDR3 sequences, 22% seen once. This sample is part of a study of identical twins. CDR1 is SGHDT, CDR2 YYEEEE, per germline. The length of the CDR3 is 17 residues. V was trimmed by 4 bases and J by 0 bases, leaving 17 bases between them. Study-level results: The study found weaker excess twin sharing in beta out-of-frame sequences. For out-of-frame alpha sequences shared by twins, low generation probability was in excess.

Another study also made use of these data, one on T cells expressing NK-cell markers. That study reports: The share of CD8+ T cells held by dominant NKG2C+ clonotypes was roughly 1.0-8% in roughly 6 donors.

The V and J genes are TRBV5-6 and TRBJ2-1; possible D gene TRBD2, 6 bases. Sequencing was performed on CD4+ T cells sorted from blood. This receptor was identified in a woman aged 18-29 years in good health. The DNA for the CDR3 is TGTGCCAGCAGCCCTATTTTAGCGGATAGCTCCTACAATGAGCAGTTCTTC. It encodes CASSPILADSSYNEQFF.